The 24 T cell receptor beta chains below come from one sample, sequenced in a study of Graves' ophthalmopathy and Graves' hyperthyroidism. RNA transcripts were the source from which TCR beta CDR3 regions were amplified. HTBI primers were employed in first-round RT-PCR, then a second-round multiplex PCR followed. TCRdb re-derived calls from the multiplex PCR reads in MiXCR, one entry per CDR3 protein. The sample contains about 660,000 distinct CDR3 sequences, under 50% of which appear only once. The sequencing input was peripheral blood. These receptors were taken from an adult man with Graves' ophthalmopathy.

Comment on this clonotype: The junction does not match germline at one end; this may be a read error. The chain is built from TRBV25-1 and TRBJ1-1; TRBD1 might be the D (5 bases). Germline values: CDR1 MGHDK, CDR2 SYGVNS. This CDR3 region has 15 residues. This chain's CDR3 is CDSSTTVGGKTEAFF. DNA for the CDR3: TGTGACAGCAGTACGACAGTGGGGGGAAAGACTGAAGCTTTCTTT.

This clonotype is a singleton in its sample. This rearrangement joins TRBV20-1 to TRBJ1-1; D is unresolved. Germline CDR1 and CDR2: DFQATT and SNEGSKA (reference sequence). This CDR3 region has 13 residues. The V and J ends lost 2 bases and 4 bases respectively, with 11 bases between them. CDR3 nucleotides: TGCAGTGCTAGACCGGCGGAGGGCACTGAAGCTTTCTTT. Translated, it gives CSARPAEGTEAFF.

V is TRBV5-8 and J is TRBJ1-1; D might be TRBD1 (5 bases). V was shortened by 3 bases and J by 5 bases, with 11 bases between the two germline ends. The germline gives CDR1 SGHTS, CDR2 YDEGEE. This CDR3 has 13 amino acids. The CDR3 coding sequence is TGTGCCAGCAGCTGGCCTAGGGGAACTGAAGCTTTCTTT. Amino acids: CASSWPRGTEAFF.

V gene TRBV7-8 combines with J gene TRBJ2-7, with D tentatively TRBD1 (5 bases). Germline loops: CDR1 SGHVS, CDR2 FQNEAQ. The length of the CDR3 is 14 residues. V dropped 0 bases and J dropped 3 bases, with 9 bases sitting between them. In nucleotides, the CDR3 is TGTGCCAGCAGCTTAGCGAGGACAAACTACGAGCAGTACTTC. Amino acids: CASSLARTNYEQYF.

This clonotype was seen a handful of times. The CDR3 bases are TGTGCCAGCAGCCAGCTTTTCCAGCGGAAAAGCACCGGGGAGCTGTTTTTT. Protein: CASSQLFQRKSTGELFF. The gene calls are TRBV7-8 and TRBJ2-2; possibly TRBD2 for D (5 bases). The CDR3 has 17 residues. Trimming stripped 5 bases from V and 4 bases from J, with 20 bases between. Germline CDR1 and CDR2: SGHVS and FQNEAQ. Supplemented by reference TRBV7-8 and TRBJ2-2, the full variable domain reads GAGVSQSPRYKVAKRGQDVALRCDPISGHVSLFWYQQALGQGPEFLTYFQNEAQLDKSGLPSDRFFAERPEGSVSTLKIQRTQQEDSAVYLCASSQLFQRKSTGELFFGEGSRLTVL.

In regard to this clonotype: A much larger clone lies a single base off, so this may be a read error. J is TRBJ1-1 and V is TRBV12-3 or TRBV12-4; 9 bases align to TRBD1. The CDR3 has 17 amino acids. V dropped 7 bases and J dropped 1; count of bases not matched to a gene: 13. CDR3 loop: CASKLSWDRDSNTEAFF. In DNA form, the CDR3 reads TGTGCCAGCAAGTTGTCCTGGGACAGGGATTCGAACACTGAAGCTTTCTTT.

This clonotype has at least ten counts. This chain uses TRBV5-1 with TRBJ2-5; D is unresolved. The CDR3 is 14 amino acids. The germline V gene encodes CDR1 SGHRS and CDR2 YFSETQ. V was clipped by 4 bases and J by 5 bases, with 15 bases between them. In nucleotides, the CDR3 is TGCGCCAGCAGCAAAGGATCGGAGATCGAGACCCAGTACTTC. Translated: CASSKGSEIETQYF.

A word on this clonotype: An end of the junction does not agree with germline; a read error may underlie this. The V gene is TRBV6-1, the J gene TRBJ1-6; D gene ambiguous. CDR1 is MNHNS, CDR2 SASEGT, per germline. The CDR3 loop spans 15 amino acids. CDR3 in DNA: TGTGCCAGCAGTGAAATAGAGGGCCCACATTCACCCCCCCACTTT. This codes for CASSEIEGPHSPPHF.

This clonotype was found many times. The chain has TRBV20-1 and TRBJ1-2, with D tentatively TRBD1 (5 bases). This CDR3 region has 12 residues. With 6 bases removed from V and 1 base from J, the gap between germline ends came to 9 bases. CDR1 is DFQATT and CDR2 is SNEGSKA in the germline V gene (reference sequence). CDR3 sequence (DNA): TGCAGTGCAGGAGACAGTAACTATGGCTACACCTTC. It specifies CSAGDSNYGYTF.

The table lists this clonotype with many counts. This chain uses TRBV6-9 with TRBJ1-2; 7 nucleotides agree with TRBD1. The CDR3 is made up of 13 amino acids. Germline lookup yields CDR1 MNHGY and CDR2 SVAAGI. The J segment lost 4 bases and the V segment lost 6 bases, leaving 5 bases of the junction unmatched. The chain's CDR3 is CASRRQGPYGYTF. The CDR3 region has the DNA TGTGCCAGCAGAAGACAGGGACCCTATGGCTACACCTTC.

The sample holds a few counts of this clonotype. This rearrangement joins TRBV5-1 to TRBJ2-5; TRBD2 matches at 11 bases. The CDR3 covers 17 residues. The J segment lost 3 bases and the V segment lost 4 bases, leaving 11 bases of the junction unmatched. Germline loops: CDR1 SGHRS, CDR2 YFSETQ. The CDR3 is CASSKLAGASAEETQYF. CDR3 coding DNA: TGCGCCAGCAGCAAACTAGCGGGAGCCTCCGCCGAAGAGACCCAGTACTTC.

This clonotype was seen ten or more times. The rearrangement joins TRBV12-3 or TRBV12-4 to TRBJ1-1, with unresolved D. The CDR3 runs 15 residues. V lost 4 bases to trimming and J lost 1 base, with 13 bases between them. As DNA, the CDR3 is TGTGCCAGCAGTTCCCTACCGGGAGGGAACACTGAAGCTTTCTTT. It is translated as CASSSLPGGNTEAFF.

This rearrangement joins TRBV29-1 to TRBJ2-2, with no clear D. V shed 4 bases and J shed 6 bases, with 9 bases lying between them. CDR3 length equals 12 residues. Germline V lookup: CDR1 SQVTM, CDR2 ANQGSEA. CDR3 loop: CSVVQVPGELFF. CDR3 DNA sequence: TGCAGCGTTGTCCAGGTGCCCGGGGAGCTGTTTTTT.

This clonotype was counted ten times or more. The rearrangement links TRBV20-1 to TRBJ2-7; a weak D match, TRBD2 (7 bases). V was cut by 0 bases and J by 4 bases, with 16 bases left in between. CDR1 and CDR2 from the germline V gene are DFQATT and SNEGSKA (reference sequence). This CDR3 spans 15 amino acids. Here the CDR3 reads CSARDRGGGLYEQYF. The CDR3 DNA follows: TGCAGTGCTAGAGATCGTGGCGGGGGCCTATACGAGCAGTACTTC.

The chain links TRBV15 to TRBJ1-2; 9 nucleotides line up with TRBD1. Germline V gene data show CDR1 as LNHNV and CDR2 as YYDKDF (reference sequence). The CDR3 length is 13 residues. The junction had 9 bases not matched to a gene; V was cut back by 4 bases and J by 12 bases. The CDR3 spells CATSKDRGTDNTF. CDR3 nucleotide sequence: TGTGCCACCAGCAAGGACAGGGGAACTGACAACACCTTC.

This chain uses TRBV5-1 with TRBJ1-1; D not certain. In germline, CDR1 is SGHRS, CDR2 YFSETQ. Trimming removed 3 bases from V and 8 bases from J, with 14 bases in between. This CDR3 is 13 amino acids long. CDR3 region: CASSSPEGTEAFF. For the CDR3, the DNA is TGCGCCAGCAGCTCCCCTGAGGGCACCGAAGCTTTCTTT. The entire variable domain, with the rest obtained from reference TRBV5-1 and TRBJ1-1, is as follows: KAGVTQTPRYLIKTRGQQVTLSCSPISGHRSVSWYQQTPGQGLQFLFEYFSETQRNKGNFPGRFSGRQFSNSRSEMNVSTLELGDSALYLCASSSPEGTEAFFGQGTRLTVV.

This clonotype appeared a few times. V usage is TRBV5-6 and J usage is TRBJ2-5; no reliable D call. V lost 4 bases, J lost 1 base, and 5 bases lay in between. CDR3 size: 12 residues. Germline V gives CDR1 SGHDT, CDR2 YYEEEE. As DNA, the CDR3 is TGTGCCAGCAGCACAATCCAAGAGACCCAGTACTTC. This gives the protein CASSTIQETQYF.

At least ten counts were recorded for this clonotype. The chain recombines TRBV10-3 with TRBJ1-1; TRBD1 aligns across 11 bases. Trimming removed 11 bases from V and 4 bases from J; junction bases left unmatched: 9. This CDR3 has 14 residues. CDR1 ENHRY and CDR2 SYGVKD come from the germline V gene. In DNA form, the CDR3 reads TGTGCCGTCGGACAGGGGGCAGGTAGCACTGAAGCTTTCTTT. Encoded protein: CAVGQGAGSTEAFF.

V is TRBV19 and J is TRBJ2-7, with 14 bases matching TRBD2. The CDR3 consists of 16 residues. V was pared by 11 bases and J by 0 bases, with 9 bases of the junction left unmatched. Per the germline V gene, CDR1 is LNHDA and CDR2 is SQIVND (reference sequence). The CDR3 region is CAWGLAGARSSYEQYF. The CDR3 DNA sequence: TGTGCCTGGGGACTAGCGGGAGCTCGAAGCTCCTACGAGCAGTACTTC.

A word on this clonotype: At one end, the junction sequence differs from germline, possibly due to a read error. The chain carries TRBV10-3 and TRBJ1-5, with TRBD1 matching 8 bases. Germline CDR1 and CDR2: ENHRY and SYGVKD. This CDR3 is 14 amino acids long. The DNA for the CDR3 is TGTGCCAGCAGTAACCAGGGGGCCTGGCAGCCCCAGCATTTT. Protein: CASSNQGAWQPQHF.

This clonotype was seen ten or more times. The rearrangement links TRBV12-3 or TRBV12-4 to TRBJ2-7; a possible D gene is TRBD1 (6 bases). The CDR3 has 13 residues. The germline V and J ends were trimmed by 10 bases and 0 bases, with 13 bases remaining between them. The CDR3 is CATMNRVSYEQYF. The CDR3 nucleotides read TGTGCCACCATGAACAGGGTCTCCTACGAGCAGTACTTC.

This clonotype was counted between two and nine times. This chain links TRBV10-3 with TRBJ2-3, with 9 bases lining up with TRBD1. Per the germline V gene, CDR1 is ENHRY and CDR2 is SYGVKD. The junction had 12 bases not matched to a gene; V was cut back by 8 bases and J by 6 bases. This CDR3 has 15 amino acids. The CDR3 sequence: CAIQDRGERRDTQYF. CDR3 sequence (DNA): TGTGCCATCCAAGACAGGGGGGAAAGACGGGATACGCAGTATTTT.

This clonotype occurred a few times. This clone may be a read error of a much larger clone one base away. This chain connects TRBV14 to TRBJ2-5; D ambiguous. The germline V gene encodes CDR1 SGHDN and CDR2 FVKESK. Trimming left V 0 bases short and J 5 bases short, with 7 bases between. The CDR3 covers 13 residues. CDR3 in amino acids: CASSQDPGETQYF. DNA of the CDR3: TGTGCCAGCAGCCAAGATCCCGGTGAGACCCAGTACTTC.

There are a few counts of this clonotype. The V and J genes are TRBV25-1 and TRBJ1-4; 9 bases are a match to TRBD1. The CDR3 extends over 18 amino acids. With V trimmed by 1 base and J by 6 bases, 12 bases remained unmatched. Per germline, CDR1 MGHDK and CDR2 SYGVNS. CDR3 nucleotides: TGTGCCAGCAGTGAATCCATGGGGACAGGGACGGTTCATGAAAAACTGTTTTTT. Its translation is CASSESMGTGTVHEKLFF.